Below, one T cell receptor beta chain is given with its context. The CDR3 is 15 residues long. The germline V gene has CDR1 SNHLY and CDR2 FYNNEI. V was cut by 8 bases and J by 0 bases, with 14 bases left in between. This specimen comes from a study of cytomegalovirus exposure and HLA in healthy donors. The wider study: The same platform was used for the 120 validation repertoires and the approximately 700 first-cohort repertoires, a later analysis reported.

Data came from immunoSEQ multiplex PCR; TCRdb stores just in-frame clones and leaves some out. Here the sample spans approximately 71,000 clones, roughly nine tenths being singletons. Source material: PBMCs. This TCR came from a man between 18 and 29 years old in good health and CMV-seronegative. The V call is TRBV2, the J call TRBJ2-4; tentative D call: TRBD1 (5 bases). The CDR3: CASHVDSLAKNIQYF. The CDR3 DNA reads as TGTGCCAGCCACGTTGACAGCCTAGCCAAAAACATTCAGTACTTC.